Below are 21 T cell receptor beta chains sequenced from a single sample in a study of blood T cell repertoires in COVID-19. The data were produced by immunoSEQ multiplex PCR, yet TCRdb's version contains in-frame clones alone and is incomplete. The table has 65,000 to 90,000 clones, approximately 90% seen once. Sequenced material: peripheral blood. The receptors derive from a young man with acute or convalescent COVID-19.

The chain couples TRBV7-3 to TRBJ2-3; 10 bases align to TRBD2. Germline values: CDR1 SGHTA, CDR2 FQGTGA. The trim removed 5 bases at V and 2 bases at J, leaving 10 bases unmatched. This CDR3 has 17 residues. The DNA for the CDR3 is TGTGCCAGCAGCCCGGGAGAGAGCGGGAGGGCCACAGATACGCAGTATTTT. Residues: CASSPGESGRATDTQYF.

The rearrangement joins TRBV7-6 to TRBJ1-2, with D unresolved. Germline assignment: CDR1 SGHVS and CDR2 FNYEAQ. V lost 6 bases to trimming and J lost 8 bases, with 16 bases between them. This CDR3 has 13 residues. Here the CDR3 DNA reads TGTGCCAGCAGTTCACAGAGCCAAGGAGGCTACACCTTC. It specifies CASSSQSQGGYTF. The full variable domain, completed using reference TRBV7-6 and TRBJ1-2, is GAGVSQSPRYKVTKRGQDVALRCDPISGHVSLYWYRQALGQGPEFLTYFNYEAQQDKSGLPNDRFSAERPEGSISTLTIQRTEQRDSAMYRCASSSQSQGGYTFGSGTRLTVV.

The chain joins TRBV10-1 to TRBJ2-1; D not certain. Germline CDR1 and CDR2: WNHNN and SYGVQD (reference sequence). This CDR3 is 17 amino acids long. The V gene lost 2 bases and the J gene lost 5 bases, with 19 bases spanning the gap. CDR3 protein: CASSEVQAWIENNEQFF. The CDR3 nucleotides are TGCGCCAGCAGTGAGGTCCAGGCCTGGATCGAAAACAATGAGCAGTTCTTC.

This clone was detected only once. The gene calls are TRBV5-6 and TRBJ1-1; D uncertain. Trimming left V 4 bases short and J 0 bases short, with 7 bases between. Germline V CDR1 and CDR2: SGHDT, YYEEEE. The CDR3 runs 13 residues. The CDR3 coding sequence is TGTGCCAGCAGCCTCCGTATGAACACTGAAGCTTTCTTT. Its translation is CASSLRMNTEAFF.

The chain links TRBV3-1 (or the pseudogene TRBV3-2) to TRBJ1-6; D remains ambiguous. The CDR3 extends over 14 amino acids. Between the trimmed V and J ends, which lost 2 bases and 7 bases, there was a span of 9 bases. In germline, CDR1 is LGHDT, CDR2 YNNKEL (reference sequence). The CDR3 loop is CASSQSGYNSPLHF. The DNA of the CDR3 is TGTGCCAGCAGCCAATCAGGATACAATTCACCCCTCCACTTT.

The CDR3 reads CASSLLPPGGSSDEQFF. The CDR3, as DNA: TGTGCCAGCTCCCTCCTCCCCCCCGGGGGTTCTAGCGATGAGCAGTTCTTC. V and J are TRBV18 and TRBJ2-1; perhaps TRBD2 as D (6 bases). With 6 bases removed from V and 8 bases from J, the gap between germline ends came to 26 bases. The V gene's germline CDR1 is KGHSH and CDR2 LQKENI. CDR3 length: 17 residues.

In DNA form, the CDR3 reads TGTGCCAGCAGCTTCTCCCCAGCGGGCGATGAGCAGTTCTTC. Its translation is CASSFSPAGDEQFF. The chain carries TRBV9 and TRBJ2-1; perhaps TRBD2 as D (6 bases). This CDR3 is built from 14 residues. The V end was cut by 4 bases, the J end by 8 bases, with 16 bases between. From germline, CDR1 is SGDLS and CDR2 YYNGEE.

Details on this clone: This CDR3 is missing its conserved last phenylalanine or tryptophan, likely due to a read error. The DNA is left out, because the CDR3 cannot be placed on it with certainty; the CDR3 is given as TCRdb lists it. V usage is TRBV4-1 and J usage is TRBJ2-7; the table's D call, TRBD2, has no DNA check behind it. In germline, CDR1 is MGHRA, CDR2 YSYEKL. The CDR3 sequence runs 19 residues, both termini included. The CDR3 protein is CASSHGRGALSGIKATGGS.

The V and J genes are TRBV4-1 and TRBJ2-7, with 9 bases lining up with TRBD1. This CDR3 has 16 residues. The V and J ends lost 4 bases and 3 bases, in that order; junction bases with no gene match: 10. Germline loops: CDR1 MGHRA, CDR2 YSYEKL. The CDR3 DNA reads as TGCGCCAGCAGCCCCCGGGACAGGGTGGGAGACTACGAGCAGTACTTC. Protein: CASSPRDRVGDYEQYF.

The V gene is TRBV11-2, the J gene TRBJ1-2; 7 bases line up with TRBD1. The CDR3 consists of 13 residues. Trimming cost V 3 bases and J 7 bases; bases outside gene matches: 5. CDR1 and CDR2 (germline): SGHAT, FQNNGV. In DNA form, the CDR3 reads TGTGCCAGCAGCTTCGACAGGGCGGGTGGCTACACCTTC. It specifies CASSFDRAGGYTF. The entire variable domain, with the rest obtained from reference TRBV11-2 and TRBJ1-2, is as follows: EAGVAQSPRYKIIEKRQSVAFWCNPISGHATLYWYQQILGQGPKLLIQFQNNGVVDDSQLPKDRFSAERLKGVDSTLKIQPAKLEDSAVYLCASSFDRAGGYTFGSGTRLTVV.

The rearrangement joins TRBV6-5 to TRBJ1-2; D call uncertain. The V and J ends lost 2 bases and 7 bases respectively, with 20 bases between them. CDR1 and CDR2 (germline): MNHEY, SVGAGI. This CDR3 spans 16 amino acids. Written as DNA, the CDR3 is TGTGCCAGCAGTTACCACCCCCCGGTTCCAGGAAGTGGCTACACCTTC. Translating gives CASSYHPPVPGSGYTF.

The chain is built from TRBV5-1 and TRBJ1-1; no firm D call. The CDR3 extends over 14 amino acids. Per germline, CDR1 SGHRS and CDR2 YFSETQ. The V end lost 7 bases, the J end lost 1 base, and 14 bases lay between the germline ends. The CDR3 reads CASSLKPPNTEAFF. The CDR3 DNA reads TGCGCCAGCTCCCTCAAGCCCCCGAACACTGAAGCTTTCTTT.

The V call is TRBV7-9, the J call TRBJ2-1; the match to TRBD2 covers 13 bases. Trimming at V came to 5 bases and at J to 0 bases, leaving 4 bases not matched to a gene. CDR3 length: 17 amino acids. Germline lookup yields CDR1 SEHNR and CDR2 FQNEAQ (reference sequence). The CDR3 sequence: CASSPRTSGSSYNEQFF. As DNA, the CDR3 is TGTGCCAGCAGCCCACGGACTAGCGGGAGCTCCTACAATGAGCAGTTCTTC.

The rearrangement joins TRBV6-2 or TRBV6-3 to TRBJ2-7; 8 bases are a match to TRBD2. The CDR3 length is 15 residues. The germline V gene encodes CDR1 MNHEY and CDR2 SVGEGT. The junction had 10 bases not matched to a gene; V was cut back by 4 bases and J by 5 bases. CDR3 nucleotides: TGTGCCAGCAGTTCCCCCGCGGGAGGAGTAAACGAGCAGTACTTC. Encoded protein: CASSSPAGGVNEQYF.

This chain connects TRBV9 to TRBJ2-5; D call uncertain. CDR1 and CDR2 from the germline V gene are SGDLS and YYNGEE. There are 12 residues in the CDR3. Trimming pared 4 bases from V and 3 bases from J, leaving 7 bases between. CDR3 coding DNA: TGTGCCAGCAGCATCACTGAAGAGACCCAGTACTTC. This gives the protein CASSITEETQYF.

This clone was found once. This chain uses TRBV7-9 with TRBJ2-5; D is possibly TRBD1 (5 bases). CDR3 length: 15 amino acids. Trimming stripped 2 bases from V and 3 bases from J, with 13 bases between. CDR1 is SEHNR and CDR2 is FQNEAQ in the germline V gene (reference sequence). The CDR3 DNA sequence: TGTGCCAGCAGCTTACGACAGACGGACAAAGAGACCCAGTACTTC. Encoded protein: CASSLRQTDKETQYF.

The V and J genes are TRBV5-1 and TRBJ1-4; 8 nucleotides agree with TRBD1. Unmatched junction bases numbered 2, after V lost 2 bases and J lost 5 bases. From germline, CDR1 is SGHRS and CDR2 YFSETQ. The CDR3 contains 14 residues. The CDR3 region is CASSFNRGNEKLFF. The CDR3 DNA sequence: TGCGCCAGCAGCTTTAACAGGGGGAATGAAAAACTGTTTTTT.

The rearrangement links TRBV15 to TRBJ2-3, with 9 bases fitting TRBD2. Per the germline V gene, CDR1 is LNHNV and CDR2 is YYDKDF (reference sequence). The CDR3 length is 16 residues. Trimming removed 0 bases from V and 3 bases from J; junction bases left unmatched: 4. The CDR3 is CATSRDLLAGTDTQYF. CDR3 coding DNA: TGTGCCACCAGCAGAGATCTCCTAGCGGGAACAGATACGCAGTATTTT.

The chain combines TRBV18 with TRBJ2-7, with 8 nucleotides matching TRBD1. CDR3 length: 15 amino acids. With 4 bases clipped from V and 6 bases from J, the junction kept 11 bases outside the gene matches. CDR1 and CDR2 (germline): KGHSH, LQKENI. In DNA, the CDR3 is TGTGCCAGCTCACAGGACAGGGCTAGCCTCTCCGAGCAGTACTTC. Translation: CASSQDRASLSEQYF.

This chain connects TRBV7-9 to TRBJ2-1, with 7 bases lining up with TRBD2. V lost 6 bases, J lost 5 bases, and 4 bases stayed unmatched. The CDR3 covers 13 residues. Germline assignment: CDR1 SEHNR and CDR2 FQNEAQ (reference sequence). CDR3 residues: CASRPSGNNEQFF. The CDR3 DNA is TGTGCCAGCAGGCCTAGCGGAAACAATGAGCAGTTCTTC. Full variable domain (rest looked up from reference TRBV7-9 and TRBJ2-1): DTGVSQNPRHKITKRGQNVTFRCDPISEHNRLYWYRQTLGQGPEFLTYFQNEAQLEKSRLLSDRFSAERPKGSFSTLEIQRTEQGDSAMYLCASRPSGNNEQFFGPGTRLTVL.

The table lists this clone with a few counts. The rearrangement uses TRBV28 and TRBJ1-2, with a tentative D call TRBD1 (6 bases). The CDR3 is 14 residues long. Germline CDR1 MDHEN, CDR2 SYDVKM. Trimming shortened V by 6 bases and J by 5 bases, and 16 bases separated the two germline ends. For the CDR3, the DNA is TGTGCCAGCAGAAGAACAACAGGGAATTATGGCTACACCTTC. Translating it yields CASRRTTGNYGYTF.